The 25 T cell receptor beta chains given below trace back to one sample, sequenced in a study of high-grade serous ovarian cancer treatment subgroups. Sequencing used immunoSEQ multiplex PCR; TCRdb keeps in-frame clones, though not all of them. Altogether 8,000 or so clones are present, 75% to 80% being singletons, with the ten largest covering under 6.5%. Tumor tissue was taken before any definitive surgery or chemotherapy was given. The specimen was tumor tissue. Receptor source: a human donor with high-grade serous ovarian cancer.

V and J are TRBV5-4 and TRBJ2-7; 7 bases fit TRBD2. Germline V gene sequence: CDR1 SGHNT, CDR2 YYREEE (reference sequence). V lost 0 bases and J lost 6; bases outside the gene matches: 0. The CDR3 length is 12 residues. In nucleotides, the CDR3 is TGTGCCAGCAGCTTGGGGGAGGGCGAGCAGTACTTC. This sequence encodes CASSLGEGEQYF.

This clone was detected once. The rearrangement links TRBV11-2 to TRBJ1-6, with 8 nucleotides matching TRBD1. Germline CDR1 is SGHAT and CDR2 is FQNNGV. The ends lost 1 base at V and 7 bases at J; junction bases unmatched: 3. This CDR3 comprises 15 residues. The CDR3 sequence: CASSLGGTGNSPLHF. The CDR3 DNA reads as TGTGCCAGCAGCTTAGGGGGGACAGGCAATTCACCCCTCCACTTT. The whole variable domain, filled in from reference TRBV11-2 and TRBJ1-6, reads EAGVAQSPRYKIIEKRQSVAFWCNPISGHATLYWYQQILGQGPKLLIQFQNNGVVDDSQLPKDRFSAERLKGVDSTLKIQPAKLEDSAVYLCASSLGGTGNSPLHFGNGTRLTVT.

V usage is TRBV25-1 and J usage is TRBJ1-2; the D gene is possibly TRBD1 (5 bases). V was shortened by 2 bases and J by 11 bases, with 15 bases between the two germline ends. In germline, CDR1 is MGHDK, CDR2 SYGVNS. CDR3 length equals 13 residues. Written as DNA, the CDR3 is TGTGCCAGCAGTGAAGGGGCGCGGGAGGTATACACCTTC. Protein: CASSEGAREVYTF.

V usage is TRBV19 and J usage is TRBJ1-2, with D hard to call. V was pared by 3 bases and J by 4 bases, with 12 bases between. This CDR3 spans 14 amino acids. Germline V lookup: CDR1 LNHDA, CDR2 SQIVND (reference sequence). CDR3 region: CASSMQSGSYGYTF. The CDR3 DNA reads as TGTGCCAGTAGTATGCAGTCGGGCAGCTATGGCTACACCTTC.

This clone has only a few counts. The V and J genes are TRBV7-2 and TRBJ1-1; D possibly corresponds to TRBD1 (5 bases). The CDR3 runs 15 residues. V was shortened by 5 bases and J by 0 bases, with 13 bases between the two germline ends. CDR1 and CDR2 from the germline V gene are SGHTA and FQGNSA. CDR3 amino acids: CASSLLRELNTEAFF. CDR3 nucleotides: TGTGCCAGCAGCCTGCTCAGGGAGCTGAACACTGAAGCTTTCTTT.

The V call is TRBV18, the J call TRBJ1-1; TRBD1 is a possible D gene (6 bases). The germline V and J ends were trimmed by 1 base and 0 bases, with 12 bases remaining between them. Germline CDR1 KGHSH, CDR2 LQKENI. The CDR3 covers 16 residues. The CDR3 nucleotides read TGTGCCAGCTCACCACGATTAGGACAGCTGAACACTGAAGCTTTCTTT. Its translation: CASSPRLGQLNTEAFF.

This clone was found a few times. The genes are TRBV29-1 and TRBJ2-7, with 8 bases lining up with TRBD1. The CDR3 is 14 amino acids. From germline, CDR1 is SQVTM and CDR2 ANQGSEA. V gave up 6 bases and J gave up 1 base; unmatched junction bases: 8. In nucleotides, the CDR3 is TGCAGCGTAAGATCAGGGGGCAGGTCCTACGAGCAGTACTTC. Its protein product is CSVRSGGRSYEQYF.

J is TRBJ2-2 and V is TRBV5-1; 11 bases map to TRBD1. CDR3 size: 15 residues. The ends lost 2 bases at V and 4 bases at J; junction bases unmatched: 1. Germline V lookup: CDR1 SGHRS, CDR2 YFSETQ. The CDR3 loop is CASSFGTGGTGELFF. In DNA form, the CDR3 reads TGCGCCAGCAGCTTTGGGACAGGGGGCACCGGGGAGCTGTTTTTT.

This chain uses TRBV2 with TRBJ1-5; weak D call: TRBD1 (5 bases). Germline V CDR1 and CDR2: SNHLY, FYNNEI. V dropped 8 bases and J dropped 0 bases, with 17 bases sitting between them. The CDR3 runs to 16 residues. CDR3 nucleotide sequence: TGTGCCAGCGGGTCCCTTTGGACATCTAGCAATCAGCCCCAGCATTTT. It translates to CASGSLWTSSNQPQHF.

For the CDR3, the DNA is TGTGCCAGCAGTAGACAGGGGGGCACTGAAGCTTTCTTT. Encoded protein: CASSRQGGTEAFF. The chain joins TRBV6-5 to TRBJ1-1, with 9 bases fitting TRBD1. Trimming took 5 bases from V and 4 from J; bases not matched to a gene: 2. The CDR3 length is 13 residues. Germline assignment: CDR1 MNHEY and CDR2 SVGAGI.

The chain recombines TRBV27 with TRBJ1-2, with D hard to call. The germline V and J ends were trimmed by 3 bases and 0 bases, with 5 bases remaining between them. CDR3 length: 13 residues. CDR1 is MNHEY and CDR2 is SMNVEV in the germline V gene (reference sequence). CDR3 sequence reads: CASSFGANYGYTF. CDR3 DNA: TGTGCCAGCAGTTTCGGGGCTAACTATGGCTACACCTTC.

V and J are TRBV6-4 and TRBJ2-2, with D unresolved. The CDR3 has 14 amino acids. Per germline, CDR1 MRHNA and CDR2 SNTAGT. Trimming took off 0 bases at V and 3 bases at J, with 5 bases between the two ends. The CDR3 sequence: CASSDSSDTGELFF. CDR3 DNA sequence: TGTGCCAGCAGTGACTCATCCGACACCGGGGAGCTGTTTTTT.

This chain joins TRBV11-3 and TRBJ1-1; D is uncertain. There are 13 residues in the CDR3. V gave up 3 bases and J gave up 0 bases, with 5 bases separating them. Germline CDR1 reads SGHNT; CDR2 reads YENEEA. The CDR3 is CASSFNMNTEAFF. The DNA of the CDR3 is TGTGCCAGCAGCTTTAATATGAACACTGAAGCTTTCTTT.

This clone was found a few times. The V call is TRBV6-5, the J call TRBJ1-1, with D perhaps TRBD1 (5 bases). The CDR3 has 11 amino acids. Germline V CDR1 and CDR2: MNHEY, SVGAGI. V was cut by 7 bases and J by 8 bases, with 11 bases left in between. The CDR3 loop reads CASNRGPEAFF. The CDR3 DNA reads as TGTGCCAGCAACCGGGGCCCCGAAGCTTTCTTT.

The genes are TRBV19 and TRBJ1-3, with D unclear. Germline V gives CDR1 LNHDA, CDR2 SQIVND (reference sequence). The CDR3 consists of 13 residues. The V end was cut by 9 bases, the J end by 1 base, with 10 bases between. The CDR3: CARTIWSGNTIYF. The CDR3 nucleotides read TGTGCCAGGACGATTTGGTCTGGAAACACCATATATTTT.

The chain combines TRBV19 with TRBJ2-1; the match to TRBD2 covers 8 bases. V dropped 1 base and J dropped 8; count of bases not matched to a gene: 7. The germline CDR1 and CDR2 sequences are LNHDA and SQIVND (reference sequence). The CDR3 extends over 15 amino acids. The chain's CDR3 is CASSIVGGAGYEQFF. The CDR3 DNA reads TGTGCCAGTAGTATAGTCGGGGGGGCCGGATATGAGCAGTTCTTC.

V and J are TRBV4-3 and TRBJ1-1; 7 bases fit TRBD1. The germline gives CDR1 LGHNA, CDR2 YSLEER. This CDR3 comprises 15 residues. The V and J ends lost 0 bases and 11 bases, in that order; junction bases with no gene match: 12. The DNA for the CDR3 is TGCGCCAGCAGCCAAGATCAGACCGCGACAGGGCGGGCTTTCTTT. Protein product: CASSQDQTATGRAFF.

This clone was observed a handful of times. The chain links TRBV7-2 to TRBJ1-1; no clear D gene. The V end lost 8 bases, the J end lost 1 base, and 14 bases lay between the germline ends. CDR3 length: 14 amino acids. Per germline, CDR1 SGHTA and CDR2 FQGNSA. DNA for the CDR3: TGTGCCAGCGGTTTTGGACGTTGGAACACTGAAGCTTTCTTT. This encodes CASGFGRWNTEAFF. Using reference TRBV7-2 and TRBJ1-1 for the parts outside the CDR3, the full variable domain is GAGVSQSPSNKVTEKGKDVELRCDPISGHTALYWYRQSLGQGLEFLIYFQGNSAPDKSGLPSDRFSAERTGGSVSTLTIQRTQQEDSAVYLCASGFGRWNTEAFFGQGTRLTVV.

This clone was counted a single time. This chain connects TRBV19 to TRBJ2-7; D might be TRBD1 (5 bases). The V gene lost 7 bases and the J gene lost 2 bases, with 9 bases spanning the gap. Germline loops: CDR1 LNHDA, CDR2 SQIVND (reference sequence). The CDR3 has 12 amino acids. DNA for the CDR3: TGTGCCAGTATAAGGGGCCCCTACGAGCAGTACTTC. Protein: CASIRGPYEQYF.

The chain employs TRBV7-6 and TRBJ2-7; no firm D call. CDR1 SGHVS and CDR2 FNYEAQ come from the germline V gene. Trimming stripped 5 bases from V and 4 bases from J, with 9 bases between. This CDR3 has 12 residues. CDR3 residues: CASSPSPYEQYF. The DNA for the CDR3 is TGTGCCAGCAGCCCGTCTCCATACGAGCAGTACTTC.

The chain links TRBV30 to TRBJ2-5; D remains ambiguous. CDR3 length equals 14 residues. Per germline, CDR1 GTSNPN and CDR2 SVGIG (reference sequence). V shed 2 bases and J shed 0 bases, with 10 bases lying between them. The CDR3 DNA reads as TGTGCCTGGAGTAGTGGCGCGAACCAAGAGACCCAGTACTTC. Protein product: CAWSSGANQETQYF. Drawing the rest from reference TRBV30 and TRBJ2-5, the complete variable domain is SQTIHQWPATLVQPVGSPLSLECTVEGTSNPNLYWYRQAAGRGLQLLFYSVGIGQISSEVPQNLSASRPQDRQFILSSKKLLLSDSGFYLCAWSSGANQETQYFGPGTRLLVL.

The rearrangement uses TRBV5-1 and TRBJ2-2, with TRBD1 identical over 9 bases. CDR1 and CDR2 (germline): SGHRS, YFSETQ. V lost 3 bases to trimming and J lost 4 bases; unmatched junction nucleotides: 10. The CDR3 runs to 17 residues. Here the CDR3 reads CASSWRAGQGITGELFF. CDR3 coding DNA: TGCGCCAGCAGCTGGAGGGCGGGACAGGGAATCACCGGGGAGCTGTTTTTT.

V usage is TRBV6-5 and J usage is TRBJ1-5; maybe TRBD1 (6 bases). CDR1 MNHEY and CDR2 SVGAGI come from the germline V gene. V gave up 5 bases and J gave up 3 bases, with 11 bases separating them. CDR3 length equals 14 residues. CDR3: CASSTGQYNQPQHF. CDR3 coding DNA: TGTGCCAGCAGTACCGGACAGTACAATCAGCCCCAGCATTTT.

The chain couples TRBV9 to TRBJ1-3; D unclear. This CDR3 contains 16 residues. CDR1 and CDR2 from the germline V gene are SGDLS and YYNGEE. Trimming removed 4 bases at V and 0 bases at J, with 14 bases between. The CDR3 DNA follows: TGTGCCAGCAGCCCGACGGGGAGAAGCTCTGGAAACACCATATATTTT. It is translated as CASSPTGRSSGNTIYF.

V gene TRBV25-1 combines with J gene TRBJ1-6; D is undetermined. The CDR3 runs 14 residues. The germline gives CDR1 MGHDK, CDR2 SYGVNS. The V and J ends lost 8 bases and 7 bases respectively, with 15 bases between them. The chain's CDR3 is CASQEAVGNSPLHF. CDR3 coding DNA: TGTGCCAGCCAAGAGGCGGTAGGCAATTCACCCCTCCACTTT.